This T cell receptor (beta chain) appears in the sequencing data of a study of OX40 agonist ivuxolimab in advanced cancers. Autoimmune disease history or systemic immunosuppression was exclusionary. CDR1 is MGHRA, CDR2 YSYEKL, per germline. V lost 6 bases and J lost 3, with 9 bases in between. This CDR3 is 13 amino acids long. The assay was immunoSEQ multiplex PCR, and TCRdb's table has in-frame clones only and misses some. The sample yields 100,000 to 120,000 clones, about 92% seen once. The TCR sequence derives from an adult with an advanced solid tumor such as melanoma, head and neck, liver or kidney cancer. Specimen: CD4+ or CD8+ T cells sorted from blood, collected in a trial of the OX40 agonist ivuxolimab. This chain uses TRBV4-1 with TRBJ1-5; D is undetermined. The CDR3 loop reads CASSSDHNQPQHF. DNA of the CDR3: TGCGCCAGCAGTTCAGATCACAATCAGCCCCAGCATTTT.